The 30 T cell receptor beta chains given below trace back to one sample, sequenced in a study of cytomegalovirus exposure and HLA in healthy donors. A multiplex PCR was run with 60 Vbeta primers and 13 Jbeta primers. Libraries were prepared by immunoSEQ multiplex PCR; TCRdb keeps only in-frame clonotypes and omits some of them. This table holds tens of thousands of clones. Input material: PBMCs. These receptors originate from a male donor in good health and CMV-seronegative.

The chain employs TRBV7-9 and TRBJ1-1; no clear D gene. The germline V gene encodes CDR1 SEHNR and CDR2 FQNEAQ (reference sequence). V was shortened by 3 bases and J by 6 bases, with 14 bases between the two germline ends. This CDR3 comprises 14 residues. This CDR3 reads CASSLGSYGAEAFF. Here the CDR3 DNA reads TGTGCCAGCAGCTTGGGCTCCTACGGGGCTGAAGCTTTCTTT.

The chain combines TRBV4-1 with TRBJ2-1; 11 bases line up with TRBD2. Unmatched junction bases numbered 11, after V lost 4 bases and J lost 6 bases. The CDR3 loop spans 17 amino acids. Germline V gene sequence: CDR1 MGHRA, CDR2 YSYEKL. This CDR3 is CASSRGGLAVLGNEQFF. The DNA of the CDR3 is TGCGCCAGCAGCCGCGGGGGACTAGCGGTATTAGGCAATGAGCAGTTCTTC.

The gene calls are TRBV4-1 and TRBJ1-2; 9 bases are a match to TRBD1. V lost 1 base, J lost 4 bases, and 4 bases stayed unmatched. The CDR3 loop spans 15 amino acids. Germline-derived CDR1 and CDR2 are MGHRA and YSYEKL. Written as DNA, the CDR3 is TGCGCCAGCAGCCAAGTGGGACAGGGAGGCTATGGCTACACCTTC. It is translated as CASSQVGQGGYGYTF.

The chain carries TRBV7-8 and TRBJ1-2, with D perhaps matching TRBD1 (6 bases). Trimming left V 1 base short and J 6 bases short, with 12 bases between. This CDR3 comprises 14 residues. Germline V gives CDR1 SGHVS, CDR2 FQNEAQ. The CDR3 coding sequence is TGTGCCAGCAGCTTAGGGCACAGGGCCGATGGCTACACCTTC. Translated, it gives CASSLGHRADGYTF.

V and J are TRBV29-1 and TRBJ2-7; 11 positions agree with TRBD1. The V segment lost 6 bases and the J segment 6 bases; nucleotides outside the gene matches: 7. CDR3 length: 13 residues. Per germline, CDR1 SQVTM and CDR2 ANQGSEA. The CDR3 coding sequence is TGCAGCGTCATATCCGGGACAGGGGGCGAGCAGTACTTC. This sequence encodes CSVISGTGGEQYF.

V and J are TRBV9 and TRBJ2-2; 9 nucleotides agree with TRBD2. The CDR3 totals 19 residues. The J segment lost 0 bases and the V segment lost 0 bases, leaving 9 bases of the junction unmatched. CDR1 and CDR2 from the germline V gene are SGDLS and YYNGEE. The CDR3 DNA sequence: TGTGCCAGCAGCGTAGGAATAGGTAGCGGGAGAGCGAACACCGGGGAGCTGTTTTTT. The encoded protein is CASSVGIGSGRANTGELFF.

The chain has TRBV6-1 and TRBJ2-2; TRBD1 matches 10 bases. Germline assignment: CDR1 MNHNS and CDR2 SASEGT. V gave up 4 bases and J gave up 4 bases; unmatched junction bases: 6. This CDR3 has 16 residues. CDR3 DNA: TGTGCCAGCAGTGTCCGGGACAGGGGTGCCACCGGGGAGCTGTTTTTT. This translates into CASSVRDRGATGELFF.

The genes are TRBV19 and TRBJ1-5; no definite D call. Germline V gives CDR1 LNHDA, CDR2 SQIVND (reference sequence). This CDR3 is built from 16 residues. Trimming removed 9 bases at V and 1 base at J, with 19 bases between. This chain's CDR3 is CASAQISAGSNQPQHF. In nucleotides, the CDR3 is TGTGCCAGCGCCCAGATAAGCGCTGGGAGCAATCAGCCCCAGCATTTT.

The chain combines TRBV14 with TRBJ2-3; 7 bases agree with TRBD2. The CDR3 length is 16 residues. V shed 1 base and J 1 base; nucleotides not matched to a gene: 5. CDR1 and CDR2 (germline): SGHDN, FVKESK. This CDR3 reads CASSQGLAVRTDTQYF. Here the CDR3 DNA reads TGTGCCAGCAGCCAAGGGCTAGCGGTTCGCACAGATACGCAGTATTTT.

The chain couples TRBV6-4 to TRBJ2-3, with 10 bases aligning to TRBD1. The trim removed 3 bases at V and 3 bases at J, leaving 6 bases unmatched. The germline gives CDR1 MRHNA, CDR2 SNTAGT. This CDR3 has 16 amino acids. CDR3 sequence reads: CASSEGGGQGTDTQYF. The CDR3 DNA sequence: TGTGCCAGCAGTGAGGGGGGGGGACAGGGGACAGATACGCAGTATTTT.

The chain is built from TRBV7-2 and TRBJ1-1; D is ambiguous. Trimming removed 5 bases at V and 7 bases at J, with 23 bases between. CDR1 is SGHTA, CDR2 FQGNSA, per germline. CDR3 length equals 16 residues. The CDR3 region has the DNA TGTGCCAGCAGCACACTCCTAGCCTTCGGGCTGGGTGAAGCTTTCTTT. This sequence encodes CASSTLLAFGLGEAFF.

The V call is TRBV6-5, the J call TRBJ1-1, with D tentatively TRBD1 (6 bases). The germline CDR1 and CDR2 sequences are MNHEY and SVGAGI. The germline V and J ends were trimmed by 6 bases and 0 bases, with 14 bases remaining between them. This CDR3 is 15 amino acids long. As DNA, the CDR3 is TGTGCCAGCAGCCGCGCAGGGGCCCTGAACACTGAAGCTTTCTTT. This translates into CASSRAGALNTEAFF.

The rearrangement uses TRBV29-1 and TRBJ1-6, with TRBD1 identical over 8 bases. Trimming at V came to 5 bases and at J to 1 base, leaving 1 base not matched to a gene. Germline CDR1 and CDR2: SQVTM and ANQGSEA. CDR3 length: 14 residues. Here the CDR3 reads CSVRTGSYNSPLHF. The CDR3 DNA reads TGCAGCGTTCGGACAGGGTCCTATAATTCACCCCTCCACTTT.

The chain links TRBV6-5 to TRBJ2-7; D call uncertain. V was cut by 1 base and J by 4 bases, with 11 bases left in between. There are 14 residues in the CDR3. Looked up from germline, CDR1 is MNHEY and CDR2 is SVGAGI. As DNA, the CDR3 is TGTGCCAGCAGTTACTACCCCAGCAGGTACGAGCAGTACTTC. It encodes CASSYYPSRYEQYF.

The chain joins TRBV5-6 to TRBJ2-7; 11 bases are a match to TRBD2. Trimming at V came to 5 bases and at J to 3 bases, leaving 7 bases not matched to a gene. The V gene's germline CDR1 is SGHDT and CDR2 YYEEEE. CDR3 length: 15 amino acids. CDR3 DNA sequence: TGTGCCAGCAGACCTACTGGACTAGCGGGCTACGAGCAGTACTTC. Protein product: CASRPTGLAGYEQYF.

This sequence joins TRBV19 and TRBJ2-1, with D possibly matching TRBD2 (6 bases). The CDR3 loop spans 17 amino acids. The germline V gene has CDR1 LNHDA and CDR2 SQIVND (reference sequence). Deletions cut 3 bases from V and 2 bases from J, with 17 bases between. The CDR3 region is CASSMPPPEGPYNEQFF. The CDR3 DNA follows: TGTGCCAGTAGTATGCCCCCTCCGGAGGGCCCCTACAATGAGCAGTTCTTC.

The rearrangement links TRBV6-5 to TRBJ2-1; the match to TRBD2 covers 10 bases. Trimming removed 0 bases from V and 10 bases from J; junction bases left unmatched: 6. Germline lookup yields CDR1 MNHEY and CDR2 SVGAGI. This CDR3 region has 15 residues. The CDR3 loop is CASSYSLAGLGEQFF. DNA of the CDR3: TGTGCCAGCAGTTACTCACTAGCGGGGCTCGGAGAGCAGTTCTTC.

This rearrangement joins TRBV28 to TRBJ2-7; D is possibly TRBD1 (5 bases). V lost 7 bases and J 4 bases, leaving 11 bases between the germline ends. Germline V gene data show CDR1 as MDHEN and CDR2 as SYDVKM. The CDR3 has 12 residues. CDR3 loop: CASTRGRYEQYF. The CDR3 nucleotides are TGTGCCAGCACTAGGGGCAGATACGAGCAGTACTTC.

Comment on this clone: The junction departs from the called germline gene at one end, perhaps through a read error. V and J are TRBV7-6 and TRBJ2-5, with D tentatively TRBD2 (6 bases). Germline values: CDR1 SGHVS, CDR2 FNYEAQ. The CDR3 contains 12 residues. Here the CDR3 reads CASSSSLAGLNF. CDR3 in DNA: TGTGCCAGCAGCTCGTCTCTTGCGGGGTTGAACTTC.

V gene TRBV30 combines with J gene TRBJ1-6; maybe TRBD1 (5 bases). This CDR3 contains 12 residues. The germline V gene encodes CDR1 GTSNPN and CDR2 SVGIG (reference sequence). V dropped 3 bases and J dropped 10 bases, with 10 bases sitting between them. CDR3: CAWSKGVSPLHF. CDR3 DNA sequence: TGTGCCTGGAGCAAAGGGGTATCACCCCTCCACTTT.

V is TRBV30 and J is TRBJ2-7, with TRBD1 matching 7 bases. Germline CDR1 and CDR2: GTSNPN and SVGIG (reference sequence). The junction had 12 bases not matched to a gene; V was cut back by 3 bases and J by 4 bases. The CDR3 contains 15 residues. The CDR3 reads CAWSNRGGFGYEQYF. CDR3 nucleotides: TGTGCCTGGAGCAACAGAGGGGGCTTTGGATACGAGCAGTACTTC. The full variable domain, with the rest looked up from reference TRBV30 and TRBJ2-7, is SQTIHQWPATLVQPVGSPLSLECTVEGTSNPNLYWYRQAAGRGLQLLFYSVGIGQISSEVPQNLSASRPQDRQFILSSKKLLLSDSGFYLCAWSNRGGFGYEQYFGPGTRLTVT.

This rearrangement joins TRBV9 to TRBJ2-5; maybe TRBD2 (5 bases). The CDR3 is 14 amino acids. V shed 0 bases and J shed 1 base, with 7 bases lying between them. Germline lookup yields CDR1 SGDLS and CDR2 YYNGEE. DNA for the CDR3: TGTGCCAGCAGCGTAGTGAGCGGCCAAGAGACCCAGTACTTC. Its translation is CASSVVSGQETQYF. Full variable domain (rest looked up from reference TRBV9 and TRBJ2-5): DSGVTQTPKHLITATGQRVTLRCSPRSGDLSVYWYQQSLDQGLQFLIQYYNGEERAKGNILERFSAQQFPDLHSELNLSSLELGDSALYFCASSVVSGQETQYFGPGTRLLVL.

The DNA of the CDR3 is TGTGCCAGCAGCCTCAAGCCGGTCGTGGCAGATACGCAGTATTTT. Translating it yields CASSLKPVVADTQYF. The chain links TRBV14 to TRBJ2-3; no reliable D call. This CDR3 has 15 residues. Germline lookup yields CDR1 SGHDN and CDR2 FVKESK. The V and J ends lost 4 bases and 4 bases respectively, with 15 bases between them.

CDR3 residues: CASSRGVEQFF. The CDR3 DNA is TGTGCCAGCAGCCGCGGGGTTGAGCAGTTCTTC. V is TRBV11-2 and J is TRBJ2-1, with TRBD2 as a possible D gene (6 bases). This CDR3 spans 11 amino acids. The V end lost 5 bases, the J end lost 9 bases, and 8 bases lay between the germline ends. Per the germline V gene, CDR1 is SGHAT and CDR2 is FQNNGV.

The chain employs TRBV5-5 and TRBJ2-3, with D hard to call. The V end lost 3 bases, the J end lost 5 bases, and 10 bases lay between the germline ends. CDR1 is SGHKS and CDR2 is YYEKEE in the germline V gene (reference sequence). The CDR3 has 13 residues. CDR3 protein: CASSYYTRDTQYF. CDR3 DNA sequence: TGTGCCAGCAGCTACTACACGAGAGATACGCAGTATTTT.

The chain links TRBV5-6 to TRBJ2-7; 10 bases match TRBD2. V shed 1 base and J 2 bases; nucleotides not matched to a gene: 3. The CDR3 contains 15 residues. Germline CDR1 SGHDT, CDR2 YYEEEE. The CDR3 coding sequence is TGTGCCAGCAGCTTGAACAGCGGGAGGGCCTACGAGCAGTACTTC. As protein: CASSLNSGRAYEQYF.

The CDR3 reads CASSDLGQGAYEQYF. Written as DNA, the CDR3 is TGTGCCAGCAGTGACCTGGGACAGGGCGCCTACGAGCAGTACTTC. The chain links TRBV6-1 to TRBJ2-7, with TRBD1 matching 9 bases. V dropped 3 bases and J dropped 2; count of bases not matched to a gene: 5. Germline CDR1 MNHNS, CDR2 SASEGT. The CDR3 has 15 amino acids.

This chain links TRBV28 with TRBJ2-7; 13 bases map to TRBD2. The CDR3 runs 16 residues. Germline CDR1 is MDHEN and CDR2 is SYDVKM. Unmatched junction bases numbered 6, after V lost 3 bases and J lost 4 bases. CDR3: CASSLWTSGSGYEQYF. The DNA for the CDR3 is TGTGCCAGCAGTTTGTGGACTAGCGGGAGTGGGTACGAGCAGTACTTC.

This rearrangement joins TRBV7-2 to TRBJ1-2; TRBD1 agrees at 9 bases. Germline V gene sequence: CDR1 SGHTA, CDR2 FQGNSA. CDR3 length equals 15 residues. The junction had 13 bases not matched to a gene; V was cut back by 6 bases and J by 8 bases. The CDR3, as DNA: TGTGCCAGCAGAATCTCGGGGGGACAGGGTGGAGGCTACACCTTC. Amino acid sequence: CASRISGGQGGGYTF.

CDR3 sequence: CASGRVAGPYEQYF. For the CDR3, the DNA is TGTGCCAGCGGTAGGGTAGCGGGCCCTTACGAGCAGTACTTC. The chain joins TRBV6-1 to TRBJ2-7; 7 nucleotides agree with TRBD2. The CDR3 loop spans 14 amino acids. V dropped 8 bases and J dropped 4; count of bases not matched to a gene: 11. The germline V gene encodes CDR1 MNHNS and CDR2 SASEGT.